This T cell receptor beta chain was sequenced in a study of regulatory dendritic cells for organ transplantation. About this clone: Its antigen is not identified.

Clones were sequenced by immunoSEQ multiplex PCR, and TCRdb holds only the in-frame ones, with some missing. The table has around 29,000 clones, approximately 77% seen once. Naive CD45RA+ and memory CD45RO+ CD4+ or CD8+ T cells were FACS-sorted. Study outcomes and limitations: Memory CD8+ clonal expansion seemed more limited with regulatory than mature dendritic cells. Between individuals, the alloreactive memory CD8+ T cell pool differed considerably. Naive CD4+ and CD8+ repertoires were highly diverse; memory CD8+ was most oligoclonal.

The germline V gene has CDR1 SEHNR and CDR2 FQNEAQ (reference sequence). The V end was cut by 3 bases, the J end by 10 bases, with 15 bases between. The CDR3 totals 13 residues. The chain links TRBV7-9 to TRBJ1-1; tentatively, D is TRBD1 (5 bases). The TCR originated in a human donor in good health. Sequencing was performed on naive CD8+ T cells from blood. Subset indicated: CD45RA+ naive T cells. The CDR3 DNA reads TGTGCCAGCAGCTTTGGGGAACAGGTAGGAGCTTTCTTT. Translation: CASSFGEQVGAFF.